This T cell receptor (beta chain) was profiled in a study of T cells in localized non-small cell lung cancer. Generated by immunoSEQ multiplex PCR, the TCRdb table keeps only in-frame clones and is missing some. The sample consists of 15,000 to 20,000 clones, approximately 80% of them appearing once. V shed 1 base and J 3 bases; nucleotides not matched to a gene: 11. Looked up from germline, CDR1 is SGHAT and CDR2 is FQNNGV. This CDR3 is built from 18 residues. The gene calls are TRBV11-2 and TRBJ2-7; 11 bases map to TRBD1. Here the sequenced sample was peripheral blood, taken before any cancer treatment. The sequence was obtained from a male donor older than 55 with stage I lung adenocarcinoma. Here the CDR3 reads CASSLGKGRTGGLYEQYF. In nucleotides, the CDR3 is TGTGCCAGCAGCTTAGGGAAAGGACGGACAGGGGGCCTCTACGAGCAGTACTTC.